These T cell receptor beta chains were read from a single sample in a study of blood T cell repertoires in COVID-19. Sequencing was performed with immunoSEQ multiplex PCR; in TCRdb, only in-frame clones are kept and a portion is missing. The sample records around 190,000 clones, roughly 85% being singletons. The sample comprised peripheral blood. The receptors derive from a man in his fifties with active or convalescent COVID-19. The CDR3 runs from the conserved cysteine through the conserved F or W. D genes are given only for firm matches. Clone size, where shown, is once, few, many, or a class for clones that have expanded.

d_gene	v_gene	abundance	j_gene	CDR3aa	CDR3nt
-	TRBV11-2	-	TRBJ1-1	CASSNMGPTTEAFF	TGTGCCAGCAGCAACATGGGGCCTACCACTGAAGCTTTCTTT
TRBD2	TRBV5-6	-	TRBJ2-2	CASSSPGLAGGWTGELFF	TGTGCCAGCAGCTCGCCGGGACTAGCGGGAGGATGGACCGGGGAGCTGTTTTTT
-	TRBV28	-	TRBJ2-1	CASSLPGRLGFF	TGTGCCAGCAGTTTACCGGGTAGGCTGGGGTTCTTC
-	TRBV7-3	-	TRBJ2-2	CASRDGTPNTGELFF	TGTGCCAGTCGGGATGGGACACCGAACACCGGGGAGCTGTTTTTT
-	TRBV3-1/TRBV3-2	once	TRBJ1-4	CASRKTHRASGEKLFF	TGTGCCAGCCGAAAAACCCACAGGGCCAGTGGTGAAAAACTGTTTTTT
TRBD1	TRBV5-1	-	TRBJ1-1	CASSLGPTGGNTEAFF	TGCGCCAGCAGCTTGGGTCCGACAGGGGGAAACACTGAAGCTTTCTTT
-	TRBV6-6	-	TRBJ1-2	CASSYRAGVEDGYTF	TGTGCCAGCAGTTACAGGGCAGGGGTCGAGGATGGCTACACCTTC
TRBD2	TRBV18	once	TRBJ2-1	CASSPLAGGNNEQFF	TGTGCCAGCTCACCACTAGCGGGGGGGAACAATGAGCAGTTCTTC
-	TRBV19	-	TRBJ2-3	CASSNRDSTDTQYF	TGTGCCAGCTCAAACAGGGATAGCACAGATACGCAGTATTTT
TRBD1	TRBV18	once	TRBJ1-2	CASSQGQVDGYTF	TGTGCCAGCTCCCAGGGACAGGTAGATGGCTACACCTTC
-	TRBV18	once	TRBJ2-7	CASSPGGLLYEQYF	TGTGCCAGCTCACCAGGGGGACTCCTCTACGAGCAGTACTTC
-	TRBV5-1	-	TRBJ2-5	CASSLLASGETQYF	TGCGCCAGCAGCTTACTAGCCTCGGGGGAGACCCAGTACTTC
TRBD1	TRBV7-2	few	TRBJ2-5	CASSKQGSQETQYF	TGTGCCAGCAGCAAACAGGGGTCACAAGAGACCCAGTACTTC
-	TRBV27	-	TRBJ1-6	CASSTGGNNSPLHF	TGTGCCAGCAGTACCGGGGGGAATAATTCACCCCTCCACTTT
-	TRBV30	-	TRBJ1-1	CAWSVPNSLNTEAFF	TGTGCCTGGAGTGTACCTAACAGCCTAAACACTGAAGCTTTCTTT
TRBD2	TRBV2	-	TRBJ2-1	CASSRLAGGDNEQFF	TGTGCCAGCAGTCGACTAGCGGGAGGGGACAATGAGCAGTTCTTC
-	TRBV18	-	TRBJ2-1	CASSHRGLAGARYNEQFF	TGTGCCAGCTCCCACAGGGGGCTAGCGGGAGCTAGATACAATGAGCAGTTCTTC
-	TRBV9	-	TRBJ2-2	CASSVYPGGKETGELFF	TGTGCCAGCAGCGTATACCCCGGCGGGAAGGAAACCGGGGAGCTGTTTTTT
-	TRBV30	-	TRBJ1-1	CAWNMNTEAFF	TGTGCCTGGAACATGAACACTGAAGCTTTCTTT
TRBD1	TRBV24-1	-	TRBJ2-2	CATSDPPGQGHTGELFF	TGTGCCACCAGTGACCCTCCGGGACAGGGCCACACCGGGGAGCTGTTTTTT
TRBD1	TRBV16	once	TRBJ1-1	CASSQNRGIYTEAFF	TGTGCCAGCAGCCAAAACAGGGGGATATACACTGAAGCTTTCTTT
TRBD1	TRBV4-2	-	TRBJ2-1	CASSQRDRDVNEQFF	TGTGCCAGCAGCCAACGGGACAGGGATGTGAATGAGCAGTTCTTC
TRBD2	TRBV6-5	-	TRBJ2-1	CASSLPGLVNEQFF	TGTGCCAGCAGTCTCCCGGGACTAGTGAATGAGCAGTTCTTC
TRBD2	TRBV29-1	-	TRBJ2-5	CSVVGRGTSGGARETQYF	TGCAGCGTTGTGGGGCGCGGGACTAGCGGGGGGGCTCGGGAGACCCAGTACTTC
TRBD1	TRBV10-3	once	TRBJ1-1	CAISGRTGTNTEAFF	TGTGCCATCAGTGGCCGGACAGGGACGAACACTGAAGCTTTCTTT
-	TRBV6-4	-	TRBJ1-6	CASSASPRGFGGSPLHF	TGTGCCAGCAGTGCCAGCCCCCGGGGGTTCGGAGGCTCACCCCTCCACTTT
TRBD1	TRBV4-3	-	TRBJ1-2	CASSQDLGTGLSGYTF	TGCGCCAGCAGCCAAGATCTAGGGACAGGGTTGTCTGGCTACACCTTC
-	TRBV30	-	TRBJ2-1	CAWMVNSEQFF	TGTGCCTGGATGGTGAACAGTGAGCAGTTCTTC
-	TRBV3-1/TRBV3-2	-	TRBJ1-3	CASTTGGNTIYF	TGTGCCAGCACCACAGGGGGAAACACCATATATTTT
-	TRBV28	-	TRBJ1-1	CASSLGQPRTEAFF	TGTGCCAGCAGTTTAGGACAGCCGCGCACTGAAGCTTTCTTT
-	TRBV24-1	-	TRBJ2-3	CATRNREGSDTQYF	TGTGCCACCAGAAACAGGGAAGGATCCGATACGCAGTATTTT
TRBD1	TRBV18	-	TRBJ2-2	CASSPTDRLFAGELFF	TGTGCCAGCTCACCTACGGACAGGCTATTCGCCGGGGAGCTGTTTTTT
-	TRBV5-1	-	TRBJ1-1	CASSLGKNTEAFF	TGCGCCAGCAGCTTGGGTAAGAACACTGAAGCTTTCTTT
TRBD1	TRBV6-5	-	TRBJ2-2	CASNWDRDTGELFF	TGTGCCAGCAATTGGGACAGGGACACCGGGGAGCTGTTTTTT
-	TRBV27	-	TRBJ1-4	CASSRRQYEKLFF	TGTGCCAGCAGTAGGAGACAGTATGAAAAACTGTTTTTT
TRBD1	TRBV6-6	-	TRBJ2-7	CASQKGANYEQYF	TGTGCCAGCCAGAAGGGGGCTAACTACGAGCAGTACTTC
-	TRBV28	-	TRBJ2-5	CASASGWETQYF	TGTGCCAGCGCCTCAGGGTGGGAGACCCAGTACTTC
-	TRBV11-2	-	TRBJ1-2	CASSLAGGDGYTF	TGTGCCAGCAGCTTGGCCGGGGGAGATGGCTACACCTTC
-	TRBV5-1	-	TRBJ1-1	CASSLEYRNTEAFF	TGCGCCAGCAGCTTGGAGTACAGGAACACTGAAGCTTTCTTT
TRBD2	TRBV5-6	-	TRBJ2-7	CASSRGLAGAYEQYF	TGTGCCAGCAGCAGGGGACTAGCGGGGGCCTACGAGCAGTACTTC
-	TRBV9	-	TRBJ1-6	CASSVGSPGEYSPLHF	TGTGCCAGCAGCGTAGGTAGCCCAGGGGAATACTCACCCCTCCACTTT
TRBD1	TRBV19	-	TRBJ2-5	CASSNRGETQYF	TGTGCCAGTAGTAACAGGGGCGAGACCCAGTACTTC
TRBD2	TRBV4-1	-	TRBJ2-1	CASSHPGTSGVNEQFF	TGCGCCAGCAGCCATCCCGGGACTAGCGGGGTCAATGAGCAGTTCTTC
TRBD1	TRBV28	-	TRBJ1-2	CASSLGTGRNYYGYTF	TGTGCCAGCAGTTTGGGGACAGGGAGGAATTACTATGGCTACACCTTC
-	TRBV30	-	TRBJ2-7	CAGGAGLGDEQYF	TGTGCCGGAGGGGCGGGGCTTGGCGACGAGCAGTACTTC
TRBD1	TRBV5-1	-	TRBJ1-6	CASTGQDNSPLHF	TGCGCCAGCACCGGACAGGACAATTCACCCCTCCACTTT
-	TRBV20-1	-	TRBJ1-1	CSAPSQGSAFF	TGCAGTGCTCCATCACAGGGATCAGCTTTCTTT